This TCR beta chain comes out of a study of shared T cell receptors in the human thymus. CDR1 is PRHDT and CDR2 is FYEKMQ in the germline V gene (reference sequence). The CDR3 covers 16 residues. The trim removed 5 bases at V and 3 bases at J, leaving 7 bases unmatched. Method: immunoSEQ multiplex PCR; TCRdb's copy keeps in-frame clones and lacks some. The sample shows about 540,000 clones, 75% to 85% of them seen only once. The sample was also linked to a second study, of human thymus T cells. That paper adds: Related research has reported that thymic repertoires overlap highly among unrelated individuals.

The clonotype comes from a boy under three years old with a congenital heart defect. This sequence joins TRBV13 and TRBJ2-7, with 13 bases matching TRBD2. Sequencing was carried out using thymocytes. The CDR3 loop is CASSARTSGSGYEQYF. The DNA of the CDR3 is TGTGCCAGCAGCGCTCGGACTAGCGGGAGTGGCTACGAGCAGTACTTC.